This section outlines one TCR beta chain sequence together with its context. Antigen specificity is unknown. CDR1 and CDR2 (germline): SGHTS, YDEGEE. V dropped 4 bases and J dropped 9; count of bases not matched to a gene: 8. This CDR3 contains 15 residues. PCR involved 60 Vbeta and 13 Jbeta primers. Sequencing used immunoSEQ multiplex PCR; TCRdb keeps in-frame clones, though not all of them. Among 150,000 to 200,000 clones, around 77% were seen once, and the ten largest hold around 1.5%. This record comes from a study of cytomegalovirus exposure and HLA in healthy donors. Findings and caveats of the study: For most subjects, TCR beta sequences were reported to predict HLA-A and HLA-B alleles with accuracy.

The J gene is TRBJ2-1, the V gene TRBV5-8; 12 bases line up with TRBD2. This clonotype originated in a man aged 55 to 70 in good health and CMV-seronegative. The sample was PBMCs. The chain's CDR3 is CASSHRTSGDTEQFF. The CDR3 DNA reads TGTGCCAGCAGCCACAGGACTAGCGGGGACACTGAGCAGTTCTTC.